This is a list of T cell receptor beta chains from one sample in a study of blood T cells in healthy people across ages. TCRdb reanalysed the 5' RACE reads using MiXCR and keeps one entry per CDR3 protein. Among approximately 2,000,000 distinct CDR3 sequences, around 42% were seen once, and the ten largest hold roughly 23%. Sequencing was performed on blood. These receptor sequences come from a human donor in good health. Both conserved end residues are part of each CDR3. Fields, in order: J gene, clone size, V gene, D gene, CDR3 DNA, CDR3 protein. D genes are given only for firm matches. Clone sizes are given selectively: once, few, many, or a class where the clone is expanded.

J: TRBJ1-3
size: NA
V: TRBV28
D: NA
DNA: TGTGCCAGCAGTTTAGTTGGGAGCAACACCATATATTTT
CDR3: CASSLVGSNTIYF

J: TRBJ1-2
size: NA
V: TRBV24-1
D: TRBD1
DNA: TGTGCCACCAGTGATTCCAGGCTTGGGACAGCTAATGGCCACACCTTC
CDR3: CATSDSRLGTANGHTF

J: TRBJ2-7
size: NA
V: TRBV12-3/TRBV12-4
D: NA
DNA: TGTGCCAGCAGTCCCCACTTGGGCGAGCAGTACTTC
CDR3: CASSPHLGEQYF

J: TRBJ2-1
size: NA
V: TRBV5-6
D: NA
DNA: TGTGCCAGCAGCATCGACGCGTCCACCCCCGTTAATGAGCAGTTCTTC
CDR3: CASSIDASTPVNEQFF

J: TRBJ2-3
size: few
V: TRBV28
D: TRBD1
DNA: TGTGCCAGCAGTCCCGGGACAGCGTCCCTTAAACCAGGCACAGATACGCAGTATTTT
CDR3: CASSPGTASLKPGTDTQYF

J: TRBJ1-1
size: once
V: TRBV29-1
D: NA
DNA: TGCAGCGTCCACGGGACACCGGAGGACCCTGAAGCTTTCTTT
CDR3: CSVHGTPEDPEAFF

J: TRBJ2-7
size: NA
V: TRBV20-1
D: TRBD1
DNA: TGCAGTGCTAGACAACGGGACAGGGGAACCTACGAGCAGTACTTC
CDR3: CSARQRDRGTYEQYF

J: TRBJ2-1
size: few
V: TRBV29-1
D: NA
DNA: TGCAGCGTTGAACCCGCGAGCTCCTACAATGAGCAGTTCTTC
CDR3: CSVEPASSYNEQFF

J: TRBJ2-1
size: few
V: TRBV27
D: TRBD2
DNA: TGTGCCAGCAGTATTCCTAGCGGGGTTTTCATGAATGAGCAGTTCTTC
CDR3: CASSIPSGVFMNEQFF

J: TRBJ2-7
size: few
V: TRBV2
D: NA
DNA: TGTGCCAGACAGGCGCACGGCTACGAGCAGTACTTC
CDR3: CARQAHGYEQYF

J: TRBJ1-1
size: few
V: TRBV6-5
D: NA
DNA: TGTGCCAGCAGTTACTCTCACCGGGCGGGGAACACTGAAGCTTTCTTT
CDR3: CASSYSHRAGNTEAFF

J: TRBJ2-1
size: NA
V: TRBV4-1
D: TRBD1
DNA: TGCGCCAGCAGCCGGCCGGGACAGGGATTATACAATGAGCAGTTCTTC
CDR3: CASSRPGQGLYNEQFF

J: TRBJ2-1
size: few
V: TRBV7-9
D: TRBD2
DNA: TGTGCCAGCAGCCCTATCGAAGCGGGGGACCTCCGGGAGCAGTTCTTC
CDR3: CASSPIEAGDLREQFF

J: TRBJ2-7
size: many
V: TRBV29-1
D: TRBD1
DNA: TGCAGCGTTTCCACAGGGGGAATATACGAGCAGTACTTC
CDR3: CSVSTGGIYEQYF

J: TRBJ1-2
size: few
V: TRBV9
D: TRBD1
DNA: TGTGCCAGCAGCGTAAATTTCAGGGGGCAGGTGGACTATGGCTACACCTTC
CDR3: CASSVNFRGQVDYGYTF

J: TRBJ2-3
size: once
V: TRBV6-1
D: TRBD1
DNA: TGTGCCAGCAGTGAAAGGGACAGGGAAACAGATACGCGGTATTTT
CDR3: CASSERDRETDTRYF

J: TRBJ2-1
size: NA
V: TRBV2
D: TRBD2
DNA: TGTGCCAGCTTCCCGGGACTAGCGGGGCTACGGTTCTTC
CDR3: CASFPGLAGLRFF

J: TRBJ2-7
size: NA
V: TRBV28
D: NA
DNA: TGTGCCAGCAAAGCCCTTCTTGGCGAGCAGTACTTC
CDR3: CASKALLGEQYF

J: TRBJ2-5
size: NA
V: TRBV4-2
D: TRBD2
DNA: TGTGCCAGCAGCCAAGTTATAGCGGGGGGGCGCGAGACCCAGTACTTC
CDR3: CASSQVIAGGRETQYF

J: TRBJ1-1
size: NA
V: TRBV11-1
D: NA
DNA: TGTGCCAGCAGCGAAACAGTCCGGGACACTAACACTGAAGCTTTCTTT
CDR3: CASSETVRDTNTEAFF

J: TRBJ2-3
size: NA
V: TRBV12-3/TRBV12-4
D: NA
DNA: TGTGCCAGCAGATCCCAGGGGGGCGGCACAGATGCGCAGTATTTT
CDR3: CASRSQGGGTDAQYF

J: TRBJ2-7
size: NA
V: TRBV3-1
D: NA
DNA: TGTGCCAGCAGCCAAGAGACAGGATCCCCCTACGAGCAGTACTTC
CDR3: CASSQETGSPYEQYF

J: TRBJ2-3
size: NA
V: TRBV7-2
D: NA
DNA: TGTGCCAGCAGCTTAGTCGGGAGCAGAGTCACAGATACGCAGTATTTT
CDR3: CASSLVGSRVTDTQYF

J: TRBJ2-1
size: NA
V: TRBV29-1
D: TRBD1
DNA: TGCAGCGTTGAGCTTGGACAGGGGGCTTACAATGAGCAGTTCTTC
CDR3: CSVELGQGAYNEQFF

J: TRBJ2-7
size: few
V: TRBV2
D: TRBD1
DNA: TGTGCCAGCGGTGGGACAGCCTACGAGCAGTACTTC
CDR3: CASGGTAYEQYF

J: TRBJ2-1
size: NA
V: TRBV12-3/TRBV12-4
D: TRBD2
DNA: TGTGCCAGCAGTTTGTTAAGAGCGGGGGGGAGAAATGAGCAGTTCTTC
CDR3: CASSLLRAGGRNEQFF

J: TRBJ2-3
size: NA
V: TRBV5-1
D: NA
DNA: TGCGCCAGCAGCCTAGTTTTAACAGGTCCAGCAGATACGCAGTATTTT
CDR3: CASSLVLTGPADTQYF

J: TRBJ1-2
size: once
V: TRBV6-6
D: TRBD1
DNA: TGTGCCAGCAGGAACGACCGGGACAGGGGTTGGGGAGGCTACACCTTC
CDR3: CASRNDRDRGWGGYTF

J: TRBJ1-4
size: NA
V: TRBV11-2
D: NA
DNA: TGTGCCAGCAGCTTATATTCAGCCCCCGGTGAAAAACTGTTTTTT
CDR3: CASSLYSAPGEKLFF

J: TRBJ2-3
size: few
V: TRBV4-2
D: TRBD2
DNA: TGTGCCAGCAGCCAAGTAGGGACTAGCGGGGGCACAGATACGCAGTATTTT
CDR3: CASSQVGTSGGTDTQYF

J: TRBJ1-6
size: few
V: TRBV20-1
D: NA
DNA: TGCAGTGCTAGACCCTCAGGGGATGTTAATTCACCCCTCCACTTT
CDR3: CSARPSGDVNSPLHF

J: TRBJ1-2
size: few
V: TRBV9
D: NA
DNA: TGTGCCAGCAGCGCCAAGACAGTCCTCTATGGCTACACCTTC
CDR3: CASSAKTVLYGYTF

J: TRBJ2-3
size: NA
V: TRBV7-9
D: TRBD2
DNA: TGTGCCAGCAGCTTGACTAGCAAATCAGATACGCAGTATTTT
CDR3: CASSLTSKSDTQYF

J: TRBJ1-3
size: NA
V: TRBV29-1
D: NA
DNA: TGCAGCGTTGCTTCCCAACAGAGTGACTCTGGAAACACCATATATTTT
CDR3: CSVASQQSDSGNTIYF

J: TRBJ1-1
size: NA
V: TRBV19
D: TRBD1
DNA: TGTGCCAGTGGAGGGACAGGGGGCTTTAGGAGGACTTTCTTT
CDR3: CASGGTGGFRRTFF

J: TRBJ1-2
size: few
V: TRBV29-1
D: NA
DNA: TGCAGCGCCAAAAACCAGGTTTCTTATGGCTACACCTTC
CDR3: CSAKNQVSYGYTF

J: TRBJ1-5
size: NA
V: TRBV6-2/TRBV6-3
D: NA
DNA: TGTGCCAGCAGGGCCCAGGGACAACTTTATAGCAATCAGCCCCAGCATTTT
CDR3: CASRAQGQLYSNQPQHF

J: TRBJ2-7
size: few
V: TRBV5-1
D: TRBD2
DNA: TGCGCCAGCAGCTTGGCAATGGGGGGGATGGACGAGCAGTACTTC
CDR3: CASSLAMGGMDEQYF

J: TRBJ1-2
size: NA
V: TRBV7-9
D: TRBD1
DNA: TGTGCCAGCAGCTTTTTCCGGGACAGGGAAAACTATGGCTACACCTTC
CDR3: CASSFFRDRENYGYTF

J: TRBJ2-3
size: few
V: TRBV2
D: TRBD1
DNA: TGTGCCAGCAGTGAATCGGGGACAGCCAATACGCAGTATTTT
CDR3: CASSESGTANTQYF

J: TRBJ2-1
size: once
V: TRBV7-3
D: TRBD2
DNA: TGTGCCAGCAGCATAGCGGGGGGCTTTTACAATGAGCAGTTCTTC
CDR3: CASSIAGGFYNEQFF

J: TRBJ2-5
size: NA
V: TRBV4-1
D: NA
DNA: TGCGCCAGCAGCCTCCGTTCTCGGGAGACCCAGTACTTC
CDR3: CASSLRSRETQYF

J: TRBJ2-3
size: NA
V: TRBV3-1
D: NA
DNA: TGTGCCAGCAGGGCGACTCACGACGGCACAGATACGCAGTATTTT
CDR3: CASRATHDGTDTQYF

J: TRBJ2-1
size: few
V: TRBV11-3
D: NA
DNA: TGTGCCAGCAGCCCAATATCCTACAATGAGCAGTTCTTC
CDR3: CASSPISYNEQFF

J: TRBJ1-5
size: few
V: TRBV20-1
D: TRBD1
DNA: TGCAGTGCGCGGGACAGGGTAACTCAGCCCCAGCATTTT
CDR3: CSARDRVTQPQHF

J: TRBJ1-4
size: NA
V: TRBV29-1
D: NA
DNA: TGCAGCGTTGAAGATCACACAGAGAAGTGGCGACTGTTTTTT
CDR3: CSVEDHTEKWRLFF

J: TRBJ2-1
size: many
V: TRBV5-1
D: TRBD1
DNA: TGTGCCAGCAGCTTAGGTGGGACAGGGACTTACAATGAGCAGTTCTTC
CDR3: CASSLGGTGTYNEQFF

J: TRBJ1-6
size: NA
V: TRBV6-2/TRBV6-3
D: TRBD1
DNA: TGTGCCACCCAGGGGGCGTTCTACAATTCACCCCTCCACTTT
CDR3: CATQGAFYNSPLHF

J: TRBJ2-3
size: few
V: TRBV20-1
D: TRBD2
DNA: TGCAGTGCGATCCCATATGGGAGGGAAGGGACAGATACGCAGTATTTT
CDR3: CSAIPYGREGTDTQYF

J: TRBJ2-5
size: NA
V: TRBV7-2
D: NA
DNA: TGTGCCAGCACCAACCTACACGGAGAGACCCAGTACTTC
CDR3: CASTNLHGETQYF

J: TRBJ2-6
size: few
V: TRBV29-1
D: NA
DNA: TGCAGCGTTGAAGATGATTCCAGGGGTCAGGGGGCCAACGTCCTGACTTTC
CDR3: CSVEDDSRGQGANVLTF

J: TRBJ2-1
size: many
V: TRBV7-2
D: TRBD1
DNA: TGTGCCAGCAGCTTGGACAGGGGATACAATGAGCAGTTCTTC
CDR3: CASSLDRGYNEQFF

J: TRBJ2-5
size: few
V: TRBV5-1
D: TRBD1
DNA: TGCGCCAGCAGCTTCGGCGGGACAGGGGACGAGACCCAGTACTTC
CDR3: CASSFGGTGDETQYF

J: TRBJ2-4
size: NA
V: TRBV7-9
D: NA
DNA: TGTGCCAGCAGCCGCGACGGCTCCAAAAACATTCAGTACTTC
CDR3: CASSRDGSKNIQYF

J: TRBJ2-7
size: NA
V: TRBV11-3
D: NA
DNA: TGTGCCAGCGGGCATTATTACGAGCAGTACTTC
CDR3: CASGHYYEQYF

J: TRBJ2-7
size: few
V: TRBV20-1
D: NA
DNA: TGCAGTGCGATTCGGGGGTTCTTCTCCTACGAGCAGTACTTC
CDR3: CSAIRGFFSYEQYF

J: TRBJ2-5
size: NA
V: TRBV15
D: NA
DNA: TGTGCCACCAGCGAAAGACAGGACATGGCGACCCAGTACTTC
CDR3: CATSERQDMATQYF

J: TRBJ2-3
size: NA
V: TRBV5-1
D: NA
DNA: TGCGCCAGCAGCTCCGTAGCGGCTACCACAGATACGCAGTATTTT
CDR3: CASSSVAATTDTQYF

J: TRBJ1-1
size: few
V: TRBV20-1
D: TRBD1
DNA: TGCAGTGCTAGAGGGGGCTGGGACAGCGCCGAAGCTTTCTTT
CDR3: CSARGGWDSAEAFF